Following are 22 T cell receptor beta chains from one sample sequenced in a study of memory B cells and T cells in multiple sclerosis. CFSE-dim autoproliferating and CFSE-high non-proliferating T cells from unstimulated culture were sequenced separately. Pooled replicate wells came from around 50 million CFSE-labeled PBMCs cultured 6 to 8 days without stimulus. Using immunoSEQ multiplex PCR, the repertoire was profiled, and TCRdb retains in-frame clones only, with some absent. The sample contains under 50,000 clones, around 79% of which appear only once. These TCRs' antigens remain unknown. Sequences were obtained from PBMCs from blood kept in culture. The receptors were sampled from a human donor with multiple sclerosis.

The chain joins TRBV9 to TRBJ1-3; D gene ambiguous. Germline loops: CDR1 SGDLS, CDR2 YYNGEE. The V and J ends lost 0 bases and 0 bases respectively, with 10 bases between them. This CDR3 is 16 amino acids long. CDR3 coding DNA: TGTGCCAGCAGCGTAGGGGCTGGGTACTCTGGAAACACCATATATTTT. This translates into CASSVGAGYSGNTIYF.

V is TRBV4-2 and J is TRBJ2-7; 12 bases map to TRBD1. This CDR3 region has 15 residues. Germline CDR1 reads LGHNA; CDR2 reads YNFKEQ. The J segment lost 7 bases and the V segment lost 4 bases, leaving 8 bases of the junction unmatched. This CDR3 reads CASSLPGQGALEQYF. CDR3 in DNA: TGTGCCAGCAGCCTGCCGGGACAGGGGGCCCTTGAGCAGTACTTC.

The chain has TRBV29-1 and TRBJ2-3, with 11 bases identical to TRBD2. Germline CDR1 reads SQVTM; CDR2 reads ANQGSEA. This CDR3 spans 14 amino acids. J was trimmed by 2 bases and V by 7 bases; bases with no gene match: 5. The CDR3: CSALAGGITDTQYF. The CDR3, as DNA: TGCAGCGCGCTAGCGGGGGGCATCACAGATACGCAGTATTTT.

This chain joins TRBV14 and TRBJ2-1; D may be TRBD1 or TRBD2 (5 bases each). Germline V gene data show CDR1 as SGHDN and CDR2 as FVKESK. V was trimmed by 2 bases and J by 3 bases, leaving 8 bases between them. CDR3 length: 14 amino acids. The DNA for the CDR3 is TGTGCCAGCAGCCAACTGGGGGACTACAATGAGCAGTTCTTC. Translation: CASSQLGDYNEQFF.

There are a few counts of this clone. The chain carries TRBV27 and TRBJ2-6; a possible D gene is TRBD2 (6 bases). Germline V gene lookup returns CDR1 MNHEY and CDR2 SMNVEV (reference sequence). V was pared by 0 bases and J by 4 bases, with 7 bases between. The CDR3 loop spans 15 amino acids. The CDR3 DNA is TGTGCCAGCAGTTTATCCGCGGGGGGGGCCAACGTCCTGACTTTC. This gives the protein CASSLSAGGANVLTF.

This chain uses TRBV5-1 with TRBJ1-1; TRBD1 might be the D (5 bases). This CDR3 comprises 16 residues. Germline V gene data show CDR1 as SGHRS and CDR2 as YFSETQ. V lost 0 bases, J lost 1 base, and 13 bases lay in between. Here the CDR3 DNA reads TGCGCCAGCAGCTTGGTCCCCGGGGGATCGAACACTGAAGCTTTCTTT. This sequence encodes CASSLVPGGSNTEAFF.

For the CDR3, the DNA is TGCGCCAGCAGCTCGGAACTAGCGGGGGGCCGCTACGAGCAGTACTTC. Translated, it gives CASSSELAGGRYEQYF. The chain employs TRBV5-1 and TRBJ2-7; 12 bases line up with TRBD2. Germline V CDR1 and CDR2: SGHRS, YFSETQ. This CDR3 is built from 16 residues. Trimming at V came to 3 bases and at J to 3 bases, leaving 7 bases not matched to a gene. The variable domain in full, with the rest retrieved from reference TRBV5-1 and TRBJ2-7, is KAGVTQTPRYLIKTRGQQVTLSCSPISGHRSVSWYQQTPGQGLQFLFEYFSETQRNKGNFPGRFSGRQFSNSRSEMNVSTLELGDSALYLCASSSELAGGRYEQYFGPGTRLTVT.

The V call is TRBV28, the J call TRBJ1-1, with D tentatively TRBD1 (6 bases). The CDR3 totals 16 residues. The V end lost 2 bases, the J end lost 0 bases, and 13 bases lay between the germline ends. Per the germline V gene, CDR1 is MDHEN and CDR2 is SYDVKM. The DNA of the CDR3 is TGTGCCAGCAGTTTACCGACAGGCAACATGAACACTGAAGCTTTCTTT. Amino acid sequence: CASSLPTGNMNTEAFF. The full variable domain, completed using reference TRBV28 and TRBJ1-1, is DVKVTQSSRYLVKRTGEKVFLECVQDMDHENMFWYRQDPGLGLRLIYFSYDVKMKEKGDIPEGYSVSREKKERFSLILESASTNQTSMYLCASSLPTGNMNTEAFFGQGTRLTVV.

V gene TRBV30 combines with J gene TRBJ1-2; no firm D call. The V gene lost 3 bases and the J gene lost 0 bases, with 14 bases spanning the gap. Germline-derived CDR1 and CDR2 are GTSNPN and SVGIG (reference sequence). This CDR3 is built from 15 residues. This chain's CDR3 is CAWSLSLLANYGYTF. CDR3 DNA sequence: TGTGCCTGGAGCCTCTCGTTGTTAGCTAACTATGGCTACACCTTC.

This clone came up once. In DNA form, the CDR3 reads TGTGCCAGCAGCTTTAATATCTACCAAGAGACCCAGTACTTC. Translated, it gives CASSFNIYQETQYF. The rearrangement uses TRBV5-6 and TRBJ2-5, with D unresolved. Trimming pared 2 bases from V and 0 bases from J, leaving 8 bases between. Germline-derived CDR1 and CDR2 are SGHDT and YYEEEE. The CDR3 consists of 14 residues.

The chain is built from TRBV29-1 and TRBJ2-7; TRBD1 aligns across 8 bases. The CDR3 consists of 14 residues. Germline V gene sequence: CDR1 SQVTM, CDR2 ANQGSEA. V lost 6 bases and J lost 3; bases outside the gene matches: 10. DNA of the CDR3: TGCAGCGTCACCCGGGGACAGGAGGGCTACGAGCAGTACTTC. Its protein product is CSVTRGQEGYEQYF.

This rearrangement joins TRBV9 to TRBJ1-1; TRBD1 might be the D (6 bases). The CDR3 covers 14 residues. The ends were cut back, 6 bases at V and 7 bases at J, with 19 bases in the middle. Germline CDR1 and CDR2: SGDLS and YYNGEE. CDR3 amino acids: CASTSQERGFEAFF. Written as DNA, the CDR3 is TGTGCCAGCACCTCCCAGGAGAGGGGGTTTGAAGCTTTCTTT.

Only one count was recorded for this clone. V usage is TRBV28 and J usage is TRBJ2-2; no firm D call. The germline CDR1 and CDR2 sequences are MDHEN and SYDVKM. This CDR3 region has 14 residues. V was shortened by 7 bases and J by 4 bases, with 13 bases between the two germline ends. The CDR3 bases are TGTGCCAGCACGTTCATGACGGGCACCGGGGAGCTGTTTTTT. The encoded protein is CASTFMTGTGELFF.

The CDR3 loop is CASTPIRDGYGYTF. CDR3 DNA sequence: TGTGCCAGCACCCCGATTAGAGACGGCTATGGCTACACCTTC. This chain links TRBV7-9 with TRBJ1-2; D is unclear. CDR1 is SEHNR, CDR2 FQNEAQ, per germline (reference sequence). V lost 7 bases to trimming and J lost 4 bases, with 16 bases between them. The CDR3 is 14 amino acids.

V gene TRBV27 combines with J gene TRBJ2-1, with D perhaps TRBD2 (6 bases). The CDR3 totals 17 residues. Looked up from germline, CDR1 is MNHEY and CDR2 is SMNVEV (reference sequence). V lost 6 bases and J lost 1, with 19 bases in between. The CDR3 DNA reads as TGTGCCAGCAGAATTAGGAAACGGGGGAATTCCTACAATGAGCAGTTCTTC. Its translation is CASRIRKRGNSYNEQFF.

The V call is TRBV10-3, the J call TRBJ1-1, with TRBD1 identical over 9 bases. Germline CDR1 reads ENHRY; CDR2 reads SYGVKD. The CDR3 is 13 amino acids. Trimming cost V 6 bases and J 4 bases; bases outside gene matches: 3. Here the CDR3 reads CAISRDRATEAFF. The CDR3 DNA reads as TGTGCCATCAGCCGGGACAGGGCCACTGAAGCTTTCTTT.

CDR3 bases: TGTGCCAGCAGCGCCTCCGGGACAGGGTCCTACGAGCAGTACTTC. Translation gives CASSASGTGSYEQYF. The chain has TRBV9 and TRBJ2-7; 9 bases are a match to TRBD1. Germline assignment: CDR1 SGDLS and CDR2 YYNGEE. The CDR3 is 15 residues long. Trimming cost V 3 bases and J 1 base; bases outside gene matches: 5. Supplemented by reference TRBV9 and TRBJ2-7, the full variable domain reads DSGVTQTPKHLITATGQRVTLRCSPRSGDLSVYWYQQSLDQGLQFLIQYYNGEERAKGNILERFSAQQFPDLHSELNLSSLELGDSALYFCASSASGTGSYEQYFGPGTRLTVT.

This chain joins TRBV29-1 and TRBJ1-2; D not resolved. The CDR3 runs to 13 residues. In germline, CDR1 is SQVTM, CDR2 ANQGSEA. V was clipped by 6 bases and J by 5 bases, with 16 bases between them. The CDR3 sequence is CSVGYWQRYGYTF. As DNA, the CDR3 is TGCAGCGTGGGGTATTGGCAGAGGTATGGCTACACCTTC.

The rearrangement uses TRBV7-2 and TRBJ1-2; 9 bases align to TRBD1. The V gene end was trimmed by 5 bases and the J gene end by 4 bases; junction bases not matched to a gene: 11. The CDR3 contains 16 residues. The V gene's germline CDR1 is SGHTA and CDR2 FQGNSA. The CDR3 sequence: CASSPSTGGSSYGYTF. CDR3 nucleotides: TGTGCCAGCAGCCCCTCAACAGGGGGCTCTTCCTATGGCTACACCTTC. The full variable domain, its missing parts supplied by reference TRBV7-2 and TRBJ1-2, is GAGVSQSPSNKVTEKGKDVELRCDPISGHTALYWYRQSLGQGLEFLIYFQGNSAPDKSGLPSDRFSAERTGGSVSTLTIQRTQQEDSAVYLCASSPSTGGSSYGYTFGSGTRLTVV.

This clone was recorded once. The V gene is TRBV2, the J gene TRBJ1-1; D is ambiguous. Germline assignment: CDR1 SNHLY and CDR2 FYNNEI. Trimming took off 2 bases at V and 1 base at J, with 5 bases between the two ends. This CDR3 is built from 13 residues. In nucleotides, the CDR3 is TGTGCCAGCAGTGAAAGACGGAACACTGAAGCTTTCTTT. It is translated as CASSERRNTEAFF.

As DNA, the CDR3 is TGTGCCAGTAGAGGGACCGGGCAGAGACCTAACTATGGCTACACCTTC. It translates to CASRGTGQRPNYGYTF. The rearrangement uses TRBV19 and TRBJ1-2; D may be TRBD1 (5 bases). CDR3 size: 16 residues. Deletions cut 6 bases from V and 0 bases from J, with 17 bases between. CDR1 and CDR2 from the germline V gene are LNHDA and SQIVND (reference sequence). Looking up the rest from reference TRBV19 and TRBJ1-2 gives the full variable domain: DGGITQSPKYLFRKEGQNVTLSCEQNLNHDAMYWYRQDPGQGLRLIYYSQIVNDFQKGDIAEGYSVSREKKESFPLTVTSAQKNPTAFYLCASRGTGQRPNYGYTFGSGTRLTVV.

The chain joins TRBV6-6 to TRBJ1-1; no clear D. Trimming took off 6 bases at V and 0 bases at J, with 5 bases between the two ends. The CDR3 runs 12 residues. The germline V gene has CDR1 MNHNY and CDR2 SVGAGI (reference sequence). The CDR3 reads CASSNLNTEAFF. The CDR3, as DNA: TGTGCCAGCAGCAACTTGAACACTGAAGCTTTCTTT.